The rows below give T cell receptor beta chains drawn from one sample of a study of shared clonotypes between healthy human individuals. Here immunoSEQ multiplex PCR was the method, and the copy in TCRdb shows in-frame clones only, minus some. This sample has roughly 650,000 clones; approximately 96% occur once, and the top ten carry less than 0.13%. The sample comprised naive CD8+ T cells sorted from blood. The receptors here all came from a woman in her twenties or thirties in good health. The CDR3 runs from the conserved cysteine through the conserved F or W.

cdr3_aa: CASSLAGSEQYF
j_call: TRBJ2-7
v_call: TRBV7-9

cdr3_aa: CASSLDLAGHTEAFF
j_call: TRBJ1-1
v_call: TRBV5-1

cdr3_aa: CSGRTNYGYTF
j_call: TRBJ1-2
v_call: TRBV29-1

cdr3_aa: CASSRTGTTTYEQYF
j_call: TRBJ2-7
v_call: TRBV7-2

cdr3_aa: CASSAQMYNEQFF
j_call: TRBJ2-1
v_call: TRBV19

cdr3_aa: CASSWGEDRAGFEQYF
j_call: TRBJ2-7
v_call: TRBV5-5

cdr3_aa: CASSVRTSSQETQYF
j_call: TRBJ2-5
v_call: TRBV4-1

cdr3_aa: CASSFMISGSTDTQYF
j_call: TRBJ2-3
v_call: TRBV11-2

cdr3_aa: CASSIMGGKNIQYF
j_call: TRBJ2-4
v_call: TRBV19

cdr3_aa: CASPGGGEQYF
j_call: TRBJ2-5
v_call: TRBV7-4

cdr3_aa: CASSLRGRVTYEQYF
j_call: TRBJ2-7
v_call: TRBV5-6

cdr3_aa: CASSPGGYSNQPQHF
j_call: TRBJ1-5
v_call: TRBV28

cdr3_aa: CASSPGRQASGNTIYF
j_call: TRBJ1-3
v_call: TRBV5-6

cdr3_aa: CAWMRRRLGTNEKLFF
j_call: TRBJ1-4
v_call: TRBV30

cdr3_aa: CASTLGGNYGYTF
j_call: TRBJ1-2
v_call: TRBV5-6

cdr3_aa: CASSLAVGHHLEAFF
j_call: TRBJ1-1
v_call: TRBV7-9

cdr3_aa: CASSQESRTVEFF
j_call: TRBJ2-1
v_call: TRBV14

cdr3_aa: CASSRRTGTGNTIYF
j_call: TRBJ1-3
v_call: TRBV7-9

cdr3_aa: CASSGREGRHNEQFF
j_call: TRBJ2-1
v_call: TRBV9

cdr3_aa: CASSSTSGAYNEQFF
j_call: TRBJ2-1
v_call: TRBV7-2

cdr3_aa: CASSQRSGIQPQHF
j_call: TRBJ1-5
v_call: TRBV4-1

cdr3_aa: CASSPGLAGYEQYF
j_call: TRBJ2-7
v_call: TRBV5-6

cdr3_aa: CSVYPGLRNEQFF
j_call: TRBJ2-1
v_call: TRBV29-1

cdr3_aa: CASTRGRGQETQYF
j_call: TRBJ2-5
v_call: TRBV28

cdr3_aa: CASSPEYTEAFF
j_call: TRBJ1-1
v_call: TRBV18

cdr3_aa: CASRTGINEQYF
j_call: TRBJ2-7
v_call: TRBV6-1

cdr3_aa: CSVETLAGGPDSYEQYF
j_call: TRBJ2-7
v_call: TRBV29-1

cdr3_aa: CAGGEQGNEQFF
j_call: TRBJ2-1
v_call: TRBV7-9

cdr3_aa: CASSQGQGLGTEAFF
j_call: TRBJ1-1
v_call: TRBV4-1

cdr3_aa: CASSRGTSSYNEQFF
j_call: TRBJ2-1
v_call: TRBV5-6

cdr3_aa: CASSFADTYNEQFF
j_call: TRBJ2-1
v_call: TRBV5-1

cdr3_aa: CSSRGNTEAFF
j_call: TRBJ1-1
v_call: TRBV29-1

cdr3_aa: CASSLSFSDLHYEQYF
j_call: TRBJ2-7
v_call: TRBV27

cdr3_aa: CASSELGLAGGLNTQYF
j_call: TRBJ2-3
v_call: TRBV6-1

cdr3_aa: CASSLANGASEAFF
j_call: TRBJ1-1
v_call: TRBV7-6

cdr3_aa: CASSLAHRTYLDNEQFF
j_call: TRBJ2-1
v_call: TRBV7-9

cdr3_aa: CASSLMGSSEKTQYF
j_call: TRBJ2-5
v_call: TRBV7-8

cdr3_aa: CASSLSGVNEQFF
j_call: TRBJ2-1
v_call: TRBV5-6

cdr3_aa: CASSAGYQETQYF
j_call: TRBJ2-5
v_call: TRBV2

cdr3_aa: CASSLDLAQYF
j_call: TRBJ2-3
v_call: TRBV11-2

cdr3_aa: CASSQVSWTDEQYF
j_call: TRBJ2-7
v_call: TRBV23-1

cdr3_aa: CASSPGLAGGDEQFF
j_call: TRBJ2-1
v_call: TRBV5-1

cdr3_aa: CASSGGTGSIGYTF
j_call: TRBJ1-2
v_call: TRBV2

cdr3_aa: CASSLVAGANYGYTF
j_call: TRBJ1-2
v_call: TRBV7-9

cdr3_aa: CASRALAGGYTDTQYF
j_call: TRBJ2-3
v_call: TRBV2